The 23 T cell receptor beta chains below come from one sample, sequenced in a study of OX40 agonist ivuxolimab in advanced cancers. The library relied on the immunoSEQ multiplex PCR assay. TCRdb re-hosts the immuneACCESS table, in-frame sequences only. Its copies lack some clones; in the studies checked, an unresolved V gene accounts for under half of them, and the cause for the rest is not known. The sample data list tens of thousands of clones, and around 85% of these were observed just once. Less than 4.5% of the sample rests with the top ten. The sample consisted of CD4+ or CD8+ T cells sorted from blood, taken in a trial of the OX40 agonist ivuxolimab. Receptor source: an adult with an advanced solid tumor such as melanoma, head and neck, liver or kidney cancer.

The gene calls are TRBV9 and TRBJ2-7; 11 nucleotides match TRBD2. The CDR3 spans 15 residues. J gave up 3 bases and V 0 bases, and 2 bases lay outside the gene matches. From germline, CDR1 is SGDLS and CDR2 YYNGEE. The CDR3 reads CASSVGLAGSYEQYF. The CDR3 DNA reads as TGTGCCAGCAGCGTAGGACTAGCGGGGAGCTACGAGCAGTACTTC.

The chain uses TRBV6-6 and TRBJ1-1; a weak D match, TRBD1 (6 bases). CDR3 length equals 15 residues. The V gene lost 8 bases and the J gene lost 1 base, with 17 bases spanning the gap. The germline gives CDR1 MNHNY, CDR2 SVGAGI (reference sequence). The CDR3 nucleotides are TGTGCCAGCTACCCCCGGGACACCTCGAACACTGAAGCTTTCTTT. This translates into CASYPRDTSNTEAFF.

As DNA, the CDR3 is TGTGCCACCGCGGGACAAGGAAACCAAGAGACCCAGTACTTC. Translated: CATAGQGNQETQYF. The rearrangement links TRBV19 to TRBJ2-5, with D perhaps being TRBD1 or TRBD2 (6 bases each). Germline V gives CDR1 LNHDA, CDR2 SQIVND (reference sequence). Trimming took 10 bases from V and 0 from J, leaving 15 bases between them. The CDR3 contains 14 residues.

The count of this clone is one. The chain carries TRBV6-5 and TRBJ1-4, with a weak D call TRBD1 (5 bases). CDR1 is MNHEY, CDR2 SVGAGI, per germline. Trimming cost V 10 bases and J 7 bases, with 19 bases left between them. The CDR3 length is 14 residues. CDR3 protein: CATAGPRQSEKLFF. The CDR3 DNA reads as TGTGCCACTGCCGGTCCCCGACAGTCTGAAAAACTGTTTTTT.

Written as DNA, the CDR3 is TGTGCCAGCAGCGAAACAGGTTACAACGTCCTGACTTTC. It yields the protein CASSETGYNVLTF. The V and J genes are TRBV7-9 and TRBJ2-6; possibly TRBD1 for D (5 bases). The germline gives CDR1 SEHNR, CDR2 FQNEAQ (reference sequence). CDR3 length: 13 residues. With 5 bases removed from V and 9 bases from J, the gap between germline ends came to 11 bases.

The chain employs TRBV7-2 and TRBJ2-4; 9 bases fit TRBD2. With V trimmed by 5 bases and J by 0 bases, 5 bases remained unmatched. In germline, CDR1 is SGHTA, CDR2 FQGNSA. The CDR3 totals 16 residues. The chain's CDR3 is CASSPLAGLAKNIQYF. The CDR3 DNA reads as TGTGCCAGCAGCCCACTAGCGGGTTTAGCCAAAAACATTCAGTACTTC.

The rearrangement joins TRBV30 to TRBJ2-7; weak D call: TRBD2 (5 bases). With 3 bases removed from V and 5 bases from J, the gap between germline ends came to 20 bases. The germline gives CDR1 GTSNPN, CDR2 SVGIG (reference sequence). CDR3 length: 15 amino acids. The CDR3 bases are TGTGCCTGGAGCGCCCGTGGGCTAGCCATCGACGAGCAGTACTTC. It yields the protein CAWSARGLAIDEQYF.

This clone showed up just once. This chain connects TRBV4-1 to TRBJ2-1, with 8 bases matching TRBD2. Germline loops: CDR1 MGHRA, CDR2 YSYEKL. There are 16 residues in the CDR3. V was pared by 6 bases and J by 0 bases, with 7 bases of the junction left unmatched. The CDR3 nucleotides read TGCGCCAGCAGTCCCATAGCGGGAAGCTCCTACAATGAGCAGTTCTTC. Its protein is CASSPIAGSSYNEQFF.

The chain uses TRBV25-1 and TRBJ2-7; D possibly corresponds to TRBD1 (6 bases). Germline V gives CDR1 MGHDK, CDR2 SYGVNS. This CDR3 spans 13 amino acids. With 3 bases removed from V and 2 bases from J, the gap between germline ends came to 8 bases. CDR3 region: CASSDRDTYEQYF. CDR3 nucleotides: TGTGCCAGCAGTGACCGGGACACCTACGAGCAGTACTTC.

There are a few counts of this clone. The rearrangement links TRBV4-1 to TRBJ2-2; D tentatively fits TRBD1 or TRBD2 (5 bases each). Germline CDR1 MGHRA, CDR2 YSYEKL. Trimming left V 0 bases short and J 6 bases short, with 17 bases between. The CDR3 contains 17 residues. The CDR3 nucleotides are TGCGCCAGCAGCCAAGAAAGTTCTTTTGGGGGTCCCGGGGAGCTGTTTTTT. Encoded protein: CASSQESSFGGPGELFF.

This clone was seen only a few times. Here the CDR3 DNA reads TGTGCCAGCAGCTTAGCAGACTCCGCTCCCGAGCAGTTCTTC. Protein product: CASSLADSAPEQFF. The V call is TRBV7-6, the J call TRBJ2-1; D ambiguous. This CDR3 has 14 amino acids. Germline assignment: CDR1 SGHVS and CDR2 FNYEAQ. The germline V and J ends were trimmed by 0 bases and 10 bases, with 13 bases remaining between them. Filled out from reference TRBV7-6 and TRBJ2-1, the complete variable domain reads GAGVSQSPRYKVTKRGQDVALRCDPISGHVSLYWYRQALGQGPEFLTYFNYEAQQDKSGLPNDRFSAERPEGSISTLTIQRTEQRDSAMYRCASSLADSAPEQFFGPGTRLTVL.

V gene TRBV19 combines with J gene TRBJ2-1, with 11 positions matching TRBD2. V was clipped by 3 bases and J by 4 bases; unmatched bases: 14. The CDR3 consists of 19 residues. CDR1 and CDR2 (germline): LNHDA, SQIVND (reference sequence). CDR3 coding DNA: TGTGCCAGTAGTATCATGGCGGGCAGGGCTAGCGGGAGGTACAATGAGCAGTTCTTC. Translating gives CASSIMAGRASGRYNEQFF.

The CDR3 loop reads CASKRRTEYYEQYF. In DNA form, the CDR3 reads TGTGCCAGCAAACGGAGGACAGAATACTACGAGCAGTACTTC. The V gene is TRBV21-1, the J gene TRBJ2-7; the D segment call TRBD1 is taken from the table without a DNA check. TRBV21-1 counts as a pseudogene. The CDR3 has 14 residues.

V gene TRBV19 combines with J gene TRBJ2-3; D is perhaps TRBD1 (6 bases). The CDR3 totals 14 residues. The V gene's germline CDR1 is LNHDA and CDR2 SQIVND (reference sequence). Trimming cost V 0 bases and J 7 bases, with 11 bases left between them. CDR3 nucleotide sequence: TGTGCCAGTAGTATAGAGGGCAGGGGTAATACGCAGTATTTT. Translating it yields CASSIEGRGNTQYF. The entire variable domain, with the rest obtained from reference TRBV19 and TRBJ2-3, is as follows: DGGITQSPKYLFRKEGQNVTLSCEQNLNHDAMYWYRQDPGQGLRLIYYSQIVNDFQKGDIAEGYSVSREKKESFPLTVTSAQKNPTAFYLCASSIEGRGNTQYFGPGTRLTVL.

The chain has TRBV7-2 and TRBJ2-3; 11 bases agree with TRBD2. Per the germline V gene, CDR1 is SGHTA and CDR2 is FQGNSA. V gave up 5 bases and J gave up 2 bases; unmatched junction bases: 3. CDR3 length: 15 residues. The CDR3 DNA reads as TGTGCCAGCAGCACGACTAGCGGGATCACAGATACGCAGTATTTT. The encoded protein is CASSTTSGITDTQYF.

This clone was recorded a few times. The rearrangement uses TRBV6-1 and TRBJ2-2, with TRBD1 as a possible D gene (5 bases). Looked up from germline, CDR1 is MNHNS and CDR2 is SASEGT. CDR3 length: 13 amino acids. V lost 4 bases and J lost 7, with 10 bases in between. Here the CDR3 DNA reads TGTGCCAGCAGTGGACAGTCCTACGGGGAGCTGTTTTTT. This encodes CASSGQSYGELFF.

V and J are TRBV28 and TRBJ2-7; possible D gene TRBD1, 6 bases. CDR1 is MDHEN, CDR2 SYDVKM, per germline. V was trimmed by 6 bases and J by 6 bases, leaving 18 bases between them. This CDR3 is built from 14 residues. As DNA, the CDR3 is TGTGCCAGCAGCCCCCCTCAGACAGGAGGCGAGCAGTACTTC. Translated, it gives CASSPPQTGGEQYF.

The chain uses TRBV28 and TRBJ2-7; D call uncertain. The germline CDR1 and CDR2 sequences are MDHEN and SYDVKM. V gave up 1 base and J gave up 3 bases, with 10 bases separating them. The CDR3 consists of 14 residues. The CDR3 loop is CASSLLAEFYEQYF. CDR3 DNA: TGTGCCAGCAGTTTATTGGCGGAGTTCTACGAGCAGTACTTC.

The chain is built from TRBV7-2 and TRBJ2-3, with TRBD1 matching over 7 bases. CDR1 and CDR2 from the germline V gene are SGHTA and FQGNSA. This CDR3 has 17 residues. V dropped 6 bases and J dropped 4; count of bases not matched to a gene: 16. The CDR3 region is CASSSLGTARRADTQYF. CDR3 bases: TGTGCCAGCAGTTCGCTGGGGACAGCCCGACGGGCAGATACGCAGTATTTT.

The chain joins TRBV7-8 to TRBJ1-4; D unclear. V lost 5 bases to trimming and J lost 0 bases, with 13 bases between them. CDR1 is SGHVS, CDR2 FQNEAQ, per germline. This CDR3 is 16 amino acids long. CDR3: CASSTTVGATNEKLFF. The CDR3, as DNA: TGTGCCAGCAGCACCACGGTGGGTGCAACTAATGAAAAACTGTTTTTT.

The chain carries TRBV18 and TRBJ2-7; D call uncertain. V lost 1 base to trimming and J lost 5 bases, with 6 bases between them. The germline CDR1 and CDR2 sequences are KGHSH and LQKENI. The CDR3 extends over 12 amino acids. The chain's CDR3 is CASSPRNDEQYF. CDR3 coding DNA: TGTGCCAGCTCACCACGAAATGACGAGCAGTACTTC.

V is TRBV21-1 and J is TRBJ2-7; the DNA was not used to check the table's D call, TRBD2. TRBV21-1 is classified as a pseudogene. The length of the CDR3 is 21 residues. The CDR3 DNA is TGTGCCAGCAGCAACCACCATGCCCACGGAACTAGCGGCCCATCCTCCTACGAGCAGTACTTC. Amino acids: CASSNHHAHGTSGPSSYEQYF.

The J gene is TRBJ2-7, the V gene TRBV7-2; 9 bases are a match to TRBD1. Germline-derived CDR1 and CDR2 are SGHTA and FQGNSA. With 5 bases clipped from V and 3 bases from J, the junction kept 8 bases outside the gene matches. The CDR3 totals 15 residues. CDR3 sequence reads: CASSPGQGNLYEQYF. CDR3 nucleotide sequence: TGTGCCAGCAGCCCGGGACAGGGTAACCTCTACGAGCAGTACTTC.